This TCR beta chain was observed in a study of T cell repertoires in cytomegalovirus infection. On this clonotype: Its specificity is unknown.

The study, taken as a whole, reports: What dominated the ex vivo response were HLA-C-restricted CMV-specific TCR beta clonotypes. Carriage of CMV together with the relevant HLA was identifiable through cumulative public TCR beta family frequency.

The CDR3 has 12 amino acids. The V gene's germline CDR1 is SGHRS and CDR2 YFSETQ. V was cut by 4 bases and J by 6 bases, with 10 bases left in between. MiXCR, applied by TCRdb to the reads, yields one record per CDR3 protein. This table holds approximately 110,000 distinct CDR3 sequences, less than 30% found once. The source is a human donor in good health (CMV status not recorded). Some clones in this sample may be carry-over from other donors' samples. The sequencing here drew on CD8+ T cells from cultured PBMCs, taken from culture after CMV antigen stimulation. The chain combines TRBV5-1 with TRBJ1-2; D is perhaps TRBD1 (5 bases). CDR3 loop: CASSGGIDGYTF. In nucleotides, the CDR3 is TGCGCCAGCAGCGGGGGGATAGATGGCTACACCTTC.